This record concerns one T cell receptor (beta chain) sequence. The antigen is undetermined. Produced via immunoSEQ multiplex PCR; TCRdb's table is partial and in-frame only. The sample has some 120,000 clones; 70% to 90% are singletons. Mismatch repair deficiency was confirmed in all patients, by PCR or immunohistochemistry. The sample comes from a study of PD-1 blockade in mismatch repair-deficient tumors. The CDR3 consists of 17 residues. Germline assignment: CDR1 PRHDT and CDR2 FYEKMQ (reference sequence). Trimming at V came to 5 bases and at J to 1 base, leaving 8 bases not matched to a gene. General study findings and limits: Tumor-resident clones, often undetectable pretreatment in blood, expanded then contracted after pembrolizumab.

The sample was peripheral blood, taken 44 weeks after starting pembrolizumab. The rearrangement uses TRBV13 and TRBJ1-1, with 12 bases lining up with TRBD1. The receptor's source is an adult with mismatch repair-deficient cancer. The chain's CDR3 is CASSLAGTGGRNTEAFF. CDR3 nucleotide sequence: TGTGCCAGCAGCCTCGCCGGGACAGGGGGCAGGAACACTGAAGCTTTCTTT.